Shown below are 7 T cell receptor beta chains from a single sample sequenced in a study of cytomegalovirus exposure and HLA in healthy donors. A multiplex PCR was run with 60 Vbeta primers and 13 Jbeta primers. Sequencing used immunoSEQ multiplex PCR; TCRdb keeps in-frame clones, though not all of them. The sample holds some 200,000 clones, around 78% seen once. The sequenced sample consisted of PBMCs. The origin of the receptors is a young woman in good health and CMV-seropositive.

In this sample, this clone turned up once. The V call is TRBV10-3, the J call TRBJ2-7; the match to TRBD2 covers 7 bases. V was clipped by 10 bases and J by 7 bases; unmatched bases: 16. This CDR3 has 14 residues. Germline V gene lookup returns CDR1 ENHRY and CDR2 SYGVKD. This CDR3 reads CATQTTSAGEEQYF. The CDR3, as DNA: TGTGCCACCCAAACTACTAGCGCGGGGGAGGAGCAGTACTTC.

The rearrangement joins TRBV6-1 to TRBJ1-1; tentatively, D is TRBD1 (5 bases). The V end was cut by 5 bases, the J end by 2 bases, with 9 bases between. From germline, CDR1 is MNHNS and CDR2 SASEGT. The CDR3 runs to 13 residues. The CDR3 bases are TGTGCCAGCAGTTCTCAGGGAAACACTGAAGCTTTCTTT. The encoded protein is CASSSQGNTEAFF.

In DNA, the CDR3 is TGTGCCAGCGTATCGACAGGGGCGACTTATGGCTACACCTTC. As protein: CASVSTGATYGYTF. The gene calls are TRBV2 and TRBJ1-2, with 8 bases matching TRBD1. J gave up 5 bases and V 8 bases, and 10 bases lay outside the gene matches. The CDR3 runs 14 residues. CDR1 is SNHLY, CDR2 FYNNEI, per germline.

The chain employs TRBV28 and TRBJ1-5, with 8 bases fitting TRBD1. The V gene end was trimmed by 7 bases and the J gene end by 4 bases; junction bases not matched to a gene: 9. The CDR3 extends over 15 amino acids. Per the germline V gene, CDR1 is MDHEN and CDR2 is SYDVKM. The CDR3 sequence is CASIFSGQENQPQHF. The DNA for the CDR3 is TGTGCCAGCATCTTCTCGGGACAGGAGAATCAGCCCCAGCATTTT.

V and J are TRBV4-1 and TRBJ2-7; perhaps TRBD1 as D (6 bases). Germline CDR1 reads MGHRA; CDR2 reads YSYEKL. The CDR3 consists of 15 residues. Trimming took off 2 bases at V and 3 bases at J, with 14 bases between the two ends. The CDR3 bases are TGCGCCAGCAGCCAACGGGACACCCCCGACTACGAGCAGTACTTC. Amino acid sequence: CASSQRDTPDYEQYF.

The count of this clone is one. The chain combines TRBV6-6 with TRBJ1-2; TRBD1 agrees at 10 bases. The germline CDR1 and CDR2 sequences are MNHNY and SVGAGI (reference sequence). The CDR3 spans 13 residues. V shed 4 bases, J shed 9 bases, and the junction held 5 bases outside the gene matches. The CDR3 spells CASSSGTGDRYTF. The CDR3 nucleotides are TGTGCCAGCAGTTCCGGGACAGGGGACCGCTACACCTTC.

The chain couples TRBV18 to TRBJ1-2, with D unresolved. The ends were cut back, 0 bases at V and 6 bases at J, with 8 bases in the middle. CDR3 length: 13 residues. CDR1 is KGHSH, CDR2 LQKENI, per germline. Here the CDR3 DNA reads TGTGCCAGCTCACCACCTACGAGGGATGGCTACACCTTC. Protein: CASSPPTRDGYTF.